A single sample is the source of the 22 T cell receptor beta chains below, sequenced in a study of blood T cells in healthy people across ages. Next came a second PCR, run for about 7 to 12 cycles, which used a sample-barcoded 5' primer along with a J-beta primer mix. TCRdb re-derived calls from the 5' RACE reads in MiXCR, one entry per CDR3 protein. The table has 450,000 to 600,000 distinct CDR3 sequences, about 29% seen once. The data also belong to a second study, concerning T cells of mothers and their children.

The sample taken for sequencing was blood. These receptors were obtained from a boy between 2 and 10 years old in good health.

This CDR3 is CASKLQGYSGNTIYF. CDR3 nucleotides: TGTGCCAGCAAGTTACAGGGGTATTCTGGAAACACCATATATTTT. The chain joins TRBV12-3 or TRBV12-4 to TRBJ1-3; 7 nucleotides line up with TRBD1. J lost 1 base, V lost 7 bases, and 7 bases had no gene match. The CDR3 has 15 amino acids.

The chain couples TRBV29-1 to TRBJ2-3; TRBD1 matches at 7 bases. Germline V gene sequence: CDR1 SQVTM, CDR2 ANQGSEA. The J segment lost 3 bases and the V segment lost 3 bases, leaving 6 bases of the junction unmatched. This CDR3 is 14 amino acids long. The CDR3 DNA is TGCAGCGTTGACTCCGAGACAGGGACAGATACGCAGTATTTT. Encoded protein: CSVDSETGTDTQYF.

In this sample, this clonotype turned up many times. The gene calls are TRBV11-2 and TRBJ2-5; 11 nucleotides match TRBD2. CDR1 and CDR2 from the germline V gene are SGHAT and FQNNGV. V gave up 6 bases and J gave up 2 bases; unmatched junction bases: 8. This CDR3 comprises 16 residues. The DNA of the CDR3 is TGTGCCAGCAGGGCCTACGCTAGCGGGGGGCAAGAGACCCAGTACTTC. Translating it yields CASRAYASGGQETQYF.

This clonotype was seen only a few times. This chain links TRBV20-1 with TRBJ2-1; TRBD2 agrees at 7 bases. This CDR3 contains 13 residues. Germline assignment: CDR1 DFQATT and CDR2 SNEGSKA (reference sequence). V lost 3 bases and J lost 7; bases outside the gene matches: 6. The CDR3 region is CSASAGVQNEQFF. CDR3 coding DNA: TGCAGTGCTAGTGCGGGAGTTCAAAATGAGCAGTTCTTC.

This sequence joins TRBV29-1 and TRBJ2-5, with TRBD1 matching over 8 bases. This CDR3 comprises 14 residues. Trimming removed 6 bases from V and 4 bases from J; junction bases left unmatched: 10. Germline V CDR1 and CDR2: SQVTM, ANQGSEA. CDR3 residues: CSVAGQGGGETQYF. CDR3 coding DNA: TGCAGCGTGGCCGGACAGGGAGGAGGAGAGACCCAGTACTTC.

The rearrangement joins TRBV6-5 to TRBJ2-3; tentative D call: TRBD1 (7 bases). Trimming pared 2 bases from V and 7 bases from J, leaving 28 bases between. The V gene's germline CDR1 is MNHEY and CDR2 SVGAGI. The CDR3 extends over 19 amino acids. This chain's CDR3 is CASSYHPEGAQGGLNTQYF. CDR3 nucleotides: TGTGCCAGCAGTTACCACCCGGAAGGGGCGCAGGGGGGATTAAATACGCAGTATTTT.

The chain couples TRBV6-2 or TRBV6-3 to TRBJ1-5, with D maybe TRBD1 (6 bases). The ends were cut back, 5 bases at V and 7 bases at J, with 12 bases in the middle. CDR3 length equals 13 residues. The germline V gene encodes CDR1 MNHEY and CDR2 SVGEGT. This CDR3 is CASSDGQYQPQHF. Here the CDR3 DNA reads TGTGCCAGCAGTGACGGACAGTACCAGCCCCAGCATTTT.

The chain is built from TRBV6-4 and TRBJ2-6; 11 bases fit TRBD1. The CDR3 is made up of 17 amino acids. After removal of 2 bases from V and 0 bases from J, the junction contained 0 bases not matched to a gene. CDR1 is MRHNA and CDR2 is SNTAGT in the germline V gene. The CDR3 region is CASSDGTGGSGANVLTF. CDR3 nucleotides: TGTGCCAGCAGTGACGGGACAGGGGGCTCTGGGGCCAACGTCCTGACTTTC.

This clonotype came up many times. J is TRBJ2-7 and V is TRBV9; 7 nucleotides align to TRBD1. Germline loops: CDR1 SGDLS, CDR2 YYNGEE. This CDR3 contains 15 residues. The V gene end was trimmed by 1 base and the J gene end by 1 base; junction bases not matched to a gene: 5. As DNA, the CDR3 is TGTGCCAGCAGCGTAACCACAGGGGAGTCCTACGAGCAGTACTTC. It codes for CASSVTTGESYEQYF.

This chain links TRBV18 with TRBJ1-4; D is possibly TRBD1 (5 bases). Looked up from germline, CDR1 is KGHSH and CDR2 is LQKENI. The ends were cut back, 2 bases at V and 8 bases at J, with 15 bases in the middle. The CDR3 is 15 residues long. DNA of the CDR3: TGTGCCAGCTCACCAGTGACAGCGCGACGGGAAAAACTGTTTTTT. This codes for CASSPVTARREKLFF. The full variable domain, rest sourced from reference TRBV18 and TRBJ1-4, is NAGVMQNPRHLVRRRGQEARLRCSPMKGHSHVYWYRQLPEEGLKFMVYLQKENIIDESGMPKERFSAEFPKEGPSILRIQQVVRGDSAAYFCASSPVTARREKLFFGSGTQLSVL.

This clonotype was observed a single time. This chain uses TRBV9 with TRBJ2-1; no clear D. The CDR3 spans 13 residues. V was trimmed by 0 bases and J by 7 bases, leaving 8 bases between them. Looked up from germline, CDR1 is SGDLS and CDR2 is YYNGEE. CDR3 protein: CASSVGQTNEQFF. CDR3 in DNA: TGTGCCAGCAGCGTAGGGCAGACTAATGAGCAGTTCTTC.

This clonotype was detected a few times. The chain has TRBV2 and TRBJ2-7, with D possibly being TRBD1 or TRBD2 (6 bases each). Germline loops: CDR1 SNHLY, CDR2 FYNNEI. The CDR3 contains 12 residues. V lost 9 bases and J 2 bases, leaving 11 bases between the germline ends. CDR3 DNA sequence: TGTGCCAGTTCCGGGGGCACCTACGAGCAGTACTTC. Its protein is CASSGGTYEQYF.

This chain joins TRBV19 and TRBJ1-1; D uncertain. The CDR3 runs 15 residues. Germline loops: CDR1 LNHDA, CDR2 SQIVND (reference sequence). V was pared by 5 bases and J by 4 bases, with 17 bases between. The CDR3 DNA follows: TGTGCCAGTAGTCCGCGGCGGGGATGGATCACTGAAGCTTTCTTT. Translating gives CASSPRRGWITEAFF.

The genes are TRBV3-1 and TRBJ2-7; a possible D gene is TRBD1 (6 bases). The germline V and J ends were trimmed by 0 bases and 6 bases, with 15 bases remaining between them. Germline CDR1 and CDR2: LGHDT and YNNKEL (reference sequence). The CDR3 has 15 residues. DNA for the CDR3: TGTGCCAGCAGCCAAGATCTGCGAAAAGGGGGCGAGCAGTACTTC. Residues: CASSQDLRKGGEQYF.

This clonotype occurred many times. A read error may account for a junction end that differs from germline. The chain has TRBV5-1 and TRBJ2-5, with D unclear. Germline assignment: CDR1 SGHRS and CDR2 YFSETQ. The CDR3 totals 12 residues. The CDR3 sequence: CASSLAQETQYF. CDR3 sequence (DNA): TGTGCCAGCAGCTTAGCCCAAGAGACCCAGTACTTC.

This clonotype showed up just a few times. This chain connects TRBV5-5 to TRBJ2-1, with D tentatively TRBD1 (6 bases). Germline values: CDR1 SGHKS, CDR2 YYEKEE (reference sequence). The V end lost 1 base, the J end lost 2 bases, and 10 bases lay between the germline ends. The CDR3 consists of 15 residues. Here the CDR3 reads CASSLKGDTYNEQFF. Here the CDR3 DNA reads TGTGCCAGCAGCTTGAAAGGGGACACCTACAATGAGCAGTTCTTC.

The sample holds a few counts of this clonotype. V is TRBV12-3 or TRBV12-4 and J is TRBJ2-5; D might be TRBD1 (6 bases). The J call is doubtful: the DNA matches TRBJ2-7 better. This CDR3 has 18 amino acids. The chain's CDR3 is CASSPSPPGQRDSYEQYF. The CDR3 coding sequence is TGTGCCAGCAGCCCTTCCCCCCCCGGACAGCGTGACTCCTACGAGCAGTACTTC.

The rearrangement joins TRBV10-3 to TRBJ1-1; D is unclear. Trimming took off 5 bases at V and 5 bases at J, with 15 bases between the two ends. The germline gives CDR1 ENHRY, CDR2 SYGVKD. The CDR3 covers 14 residues. CDR3 bases: TGTGCCATCAGTTCCGAATCACAGCTAACTGAAGCTTTCTTT. Protein product: CAISSESQLTEAFF.

This chain connects TRBV7-9 to TRBJ2-1; D call uncertain. The J call may be mistaken, given a closer DNA end match to TRBJ2-7. This CDR3 region has 13 residues. Germline CDR1 and CDR2: SEHNR and FQNEAQ (reference sequence). The DNA for the CDR3 is TGTGCCAGCAGCTTAGTGCAGTCATACGAGCAGTACTTC. Its translation is CASSLVQSYEQYF.

This clonotype has more than one count but fewer than ten. The CDR3 nucleotides read TGTGCCAGCAGCCCCGACTTAGGTATAGGGGAGATGGATGGCTACACCTTC. This gives the protein CASSPDLGIGEMDGYTF. This chain connects TRBV7-8 to TRBJ1-2; possible D gene TRBD1, 5 bases. Germline V gene sequence: CDR1 SGHVS, CDR2 FQNEAQ. V was shortened by 5 bases and J by 6 bases, with 25 bases between the two germline ends. The length of the CDR3 is 17 residues. Combining the CDR3 with reference TRBV7-8 and TRBJ1-2 gives the whole variable domain GAGVSQSPRYKVAKRGQDVALRCDPISGHVSLFWYQQALGQGPEFLTYFQNEAQLDKSGLPSDRFFAERPEGSVSTLKIQRTQQEDSAVYLCASSPDLGIGEMDGYTFGSGTRLTVV.

This sequence joins TRBV5-1 and TRBJ1-5; D is perhaps TRBD1 (5 bases). The CDR3 extends over 15 amino acids. V was pared by 0 bases and J by 5 bases, with 12 bases between. CDR1 SGHRS and CDR2 YFSETQ come from the germline V gene. Here the CDR3 DNA reads TGCGCCAGCAGCTTGGAGGGCGGGGCTCATCAGCCCCAGCATTTT. Encoded protein: CASSLEGGAHQPQHF.

Concerning this clonotype: The junction departs from the called germline gene at one end, perhaps through a read error. This rearrangement joins TRBV6-2 or TRBV6-3 to TRBJ2-2, with 14 bases aligning to TRBD2. This CDR3 has 16 residues. CDR1 is MNHEY and CDR2 is SVGEGT in the germline V gene. Here the CDR3 reads CASTPGLAGATRELFF. The CDR3 DNA is TGTGCCAGCACCCCGGGACTAGCGGGGGCCACCCGGGAGCTGTTTTTT.